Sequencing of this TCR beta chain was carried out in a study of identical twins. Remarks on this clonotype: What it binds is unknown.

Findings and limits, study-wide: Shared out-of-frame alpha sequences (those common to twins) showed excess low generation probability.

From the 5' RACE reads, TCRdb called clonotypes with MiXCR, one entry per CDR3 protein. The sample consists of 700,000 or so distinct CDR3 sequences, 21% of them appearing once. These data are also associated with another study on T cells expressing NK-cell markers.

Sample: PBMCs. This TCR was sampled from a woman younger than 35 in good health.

The CDR3: CASSKGQGLSGANVLTF. In DNA, the CDR3 is TGTGCCAGTAGTAAAGGACAGGGATTGTCTGGGGCCAACGTCCTGACTTTC. The V gene is TRBV19, the J gene TRBJ2-6; 8 nucleotides align to TRBD1. The V gene end was trimmed by 4 bases and the J gene end by 1 base; junction bases not matched to a gene: 6. CDR3 length equals 17 residues. CDR1 and CDR2 from the germline V gene are LNHDA and SQIVND (reference sequence).